The rows below give T cell receptor beta chains drawn from one sample of a study of glioma-infiltrating T cells after dendritic cell vaccination. Generated by immunoSEQ multiplex PCR, the TCRdb table keeps only in-frame clones and is missing some. This table holds 71,000 or so clones, 80% to 85% found once. Specimen: blood, collected before dendritic cell vaccination. Receptor source: a human donor with glioblastoma. CDR3s include the opening cysteine and the closing phenylalanine or tryptophan. Clone size, where shown, is once, few, many, or a class for clones that have expanded.

size	V	J	CDR3
-	TRBV2	TRBJ1-6	CASSEEGNSPLHF
-	TRBV29-1	TRBJ1-1	CSVFFTGGKTEAFF
once	TRBV5-6	TRBJ2-2	CASSVVGAGELFF
-	TRBV19	TRBJ1-4	CASSIPGKDEKLFF
few	TRBV2	TRBJ1-5	CASSERQIHRPQHF
-	TRBV18	TRBJ1-2	CASSATTDPNYGYTF
-	TRBV10-3	TRBJ1-1	CAISVRPRNTEAFF
-	TRBV2	TRBJ1-1	CASSKQGPGEAFF
-	TRBV19	TRBJ1-5	CASSISAGNQPQHF
-	TRBV27	TRBJ1-1	CASSSLQGARTEAFF
-	TRBV6-5	TRBJ1-5	CASRNRQGWNQPQHF
-	TRBV6-5	TRBJ1-1	CASSSGRRDTEAFF
-	TRBV5-1	TRBJ1-2	CASSLDGQGNGYTF
-	TRBV7-9	TRBJ1-1	CASSLGQGNTEAFF
once	TRBV2	TRBJ1-2	CASSHLSDGYTF
-	TRBV4-2	TRBJ1-2	CASSQDLRGDYGYTF
-	TRBV11-2	TRBJ1-5	CASSLTPNSNQPQHF
once	TRBV29-1	TRBJ2-3	CSAGLAGTDTQYF
-	TRBV5-1	TRBJ2-1	CASSLVSRGKYNEQFF
few	TRBV2	TRBJ2-5	CASSEGVGGAYETQYF
few	TRBV5-4	TRBJ1-3	CASSPGTTLSGNTIYF
once	TRBV7-9	TRBJ1-5	CASSLTGENQPQHF
-	TRBV7-6	TRBJ2-1	CASSSDTSSYNEQFF
once	TRBV19	TRBJ2-3	CASSIGAVNTQYF
few	TRBV6-5	TRBJ2-5	CASTPGWATQETQYF
few	TRBV10-3	TRBJ2-7	CAIRTSGGPYEQYF
-	TRBV6-1	TRBJ1-1	CASAAFEGADFEAFF
-	TRBV2	TRBJ1-2	CASSREPDIPYGYTF
-	TRBV5-4	TRBJ2-2	CASSLGSGMNTGELFF
-	TRBV5-4	TRBJ1-2	CASSYPNRDSSYTF
few	TRBV7-6	TRBJ1-1	CATNTYGVFTEAFF
few	TRBV7-2	TRBJ2-2	CASSSRQGTGELFF